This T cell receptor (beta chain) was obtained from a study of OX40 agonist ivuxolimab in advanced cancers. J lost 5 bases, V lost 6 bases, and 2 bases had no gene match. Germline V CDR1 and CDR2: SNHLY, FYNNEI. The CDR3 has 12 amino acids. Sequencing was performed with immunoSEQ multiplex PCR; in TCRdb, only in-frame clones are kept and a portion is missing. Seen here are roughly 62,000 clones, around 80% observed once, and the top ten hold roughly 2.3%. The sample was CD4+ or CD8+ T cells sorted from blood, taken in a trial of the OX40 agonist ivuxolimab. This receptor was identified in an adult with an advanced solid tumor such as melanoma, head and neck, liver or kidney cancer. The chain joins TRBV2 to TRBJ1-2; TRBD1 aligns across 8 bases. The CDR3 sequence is CASRWTGYGYTF. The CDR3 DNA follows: TGTGCCAGCAGATGGACAGGGTATGGCTACACCTTC.